A single sample is the source of the 14 T cell receptor beta chains below, sequenced in a study of blood T cell repertoires in COVID-19. Profiling relied on immunoSEQ multiplex PCR, and the TCRdb table lists in-frame clones only, not all of them. The sample gives over 200,000 clones, 87% of which show up once; roughly a tenth is in the top ten. The specimen was PBMCs or T cells enriched from blood (not recorded which). These receptors all come from a man younger than 45 who had recovered from COVID-19.

This chain joins TRBV4-3 and TRBJ2-2, with D tentatively TRBD1 (5 bases). Germline CDR1 LGHNA, CDR2 YSLEER. The CDR3 has 15 residues. Trimming pared 0 bases from V and 7 bases from J, leaving 12 bases between. The CDR3 nucleotides are TGCGCCAGCAGCCAAGAGGAGACAAGGGGCGGGGAGCTGTTTTTT. Protein sequence: CASSQEETRGGELFF.

The V gene is TRBV2, the J gene TRBJ1-6; the D gene is possibly TRBD1 (6 bases). The CDR3 consists of 14 residues. Germline values: CDR1 SNHLY, CDR2 FYNNEI. The V and J ends lost 8 bases and 14 bases respectively, with 22 bases between them. The CDR3 loop is CASQGPQGRGALHF. The CDR3 region has the DNA TGTGCCAGCCAGGGACCACAGGGACGCGGCGCCCTCCACTTT.

The genes are TRBV6-6 and TRBJ1-6; 7 nucleotides align to TRBD1. This CDR3 comprises 16 residues. Trimming took 5 bases from V and 5 from J; bases not matched to a gene: 9. Germline CDR1 MNHNY, CDR2 SVGAGI (reference sequence). CDR3 loop: CASSRVTGRNNSPLHF. The CDR3 DNA reads TGTGCCAGCAGTCGAGTGACAGGGCGAAATAATTCACCCCTCCACTTT.

V is TRBV6-5 and J is TRBJ1-1, with D unclear. The germline V and J ends were trimmed by 3 bases and 1 base, with 12 bases remaining between them. This CDR3 comprises 15 residues. CDR1 MNHEY and CDR2 SVGAGI come from the germline V gene. The CDR3 sequence is CASSYELGGNTEAFF. The CDR3 nucleotides read TGTGCCAGCAGTTATGAGCTAGGCGGGAACACTGAAGCTTTCTTT.

The V call is TRBV27, the J call TRBJ2-7, with 10 bases lining up with TRBD2. The CDR3 is 15 amino acids. The trim removed 4 bases at V and 2 bases at J, leaving 5 bases unmatched. Germline CDR1 MNHEY, CDR2 SMNVEV (reference sequence). The CDR3 DNA is TGTGCCAGCAGTTCCGGACTAGCGGCCCCCTACGAGCAGTACTTC. As protein: CASSSGLAAPYEQYF.

The chain combines TRBV24-1 with TRBJ2-2; 8 nucleotides align to TRBD2. The CDR3 runs 21 residues. Germline-derived CDR1 and CDR2 are KGHDR and SFDVKD. The V segment lost 2 bases and the J segment 4 bases; nucleotides outside the gene matches: 20. The CDR3 DNA is TGTGCCACCAGTGATTCAGGGTTAAGGCGACCGGGACTAGAGCGCACCGGGGAGCTGTTTTTT. Encoded protein: CATSDSGLRRPGLERTGELFF.

This chain uses TRBV7-8 with TRBJ1-4; TRBD1 is a possible D gene (5 bases). Germline CDR1 SGHVS, CDR2 FQNEAQ. Between the trimmed V and J ends, which lost 6 bases and 0 bases, there was a span of 23 bases. The CDR3 is made up of 19 amino acids. CDR3 DNA: TGTGCCAGCAGACCCTCTTCTATGACAGCCGAAGCAACTAATGAAAAACTGTTTTTT. Translation: CASRPSSMTAEATNEKLFF.

The rearrangement joins TRBV28 to TRBJ2-7; 9 bases are a match to TRBD1. V dropped 3 bases and J dropped 0; count of bases not matched to a gene: 6. This CDR3 is 16 amino acids long. Germline CDR1 and CDR2: MDHEN and SYDVKM. Here the CDR3 reads CASSFTGTGLSYEQYF. CDR3 in DNA: TGTGCCAGCAGTTTTACCGGGACAGGGCTCTCCTACGAGCAGTACTTC.

This clone came up many times. V usage is TRBV6-2 or TRBV6-3 and J usage is TRBJ2-1; D is perhaps TRBD2 (5 bases). Germline CDR1 is MNHEY and CDR2 is SVGEGT. The length of the CDR3 is 13 residues. Trimming took off 0 bases at V and 7 bases at J, with 7 bases between the two ends. This CDR3 is CASSYSERNEQFF. As DNA, the CDR3 is TGTGCCAGCAGTTACTCGGAGCGGAATGAGCAGTTCTTC.

The rearrangement uses TRBV16 and TRBJ2-7; 9 bases are a match to TRBD1. From germline, CDR1 is KGHSY and CDR2 FQNENV. CDR3 size: 15 residues. V trimming: 2 bases; J trimming: 3 bases; junction bases outside the gene matches: 5. The CDR3 loop is CASSQPGTGLYEQYF. CDR3 in DNA: TGTGCCAGCAGCCAACCCGGGACAGGGCTCTACGAGCAGTACTTC.

The chain employs TRBV6-2 or TRBV6-3 and TRBJ2-5; a weak D match, TRBD2 (7 bases). CDR1 and CDR2 (germline): MNHEY, SVGEGT. V lost 3 bases to trimming and J lost 2 bases, with 22 bases between them. The CDR3 totals 18 residues. The CDR3 DNA sequence: TGTGCCAGCAGTTATGCGGGGGACATAACCTTTCGTCAAGAGACCCAGTACTTC. Its translation is CASSYAGDITFRQETQYF.

The rearrangement joins TRBV5-1 to TRBJ2-7; a possible D gene is TRBD2 (6 bases). The CDR3 totals 15 residues. Germline V gene sequence: CDR1 SGHRS, CDR2 YFSETQ. V dropped 0 bases and J dropped 12 bases, with 22 bases sitting between them. The CDR3 DNA sequence: TGCGCCAGCAGCTTGGGGGCTAGCGTAGACTACGTTTCGTACTTC. Translation gives CASSLGASVDYVSYF.

V gene TRBV5-6 combines with J gene TRBJ1-4; 7 bases fit TRBD1. The V segment lost 6 bases and the J segment 5 bases; nucleotides outside the gene matches: 19. In germline, CDR1 is SGHDT, CDR2 YYEEEE. The CDR3 is 18 amino acids. This CDR3 is CASTPRMTGSKANEKLFF. CDR3 in DNA: TGTGCCAGCACCCCACGGATGACAGGGAGTAAGGCGAATGAAAAACTGTTTTTT.

The V call is TRBV2, the J call TRBJ2-6; 7 nucleotides line up with TRBD2. This CDR3 contains 14 residues. The germline V gene encodes CDR1 SNHLY and CDR2 FYNNEI. This CDR3 is CSGGTSSGANVLTF. CDR3 nucleotide sequence: TGTTCCGGGGGGACGAGCTCTGGGGCCAACGTCCTGACTTTC. Using reference TRBV2 and TRBJ2-6 for the parts outside the CDR3, the full variable domain is EPEVTQTPSHQVTQMGQEVILRCVPISNHLYFYWYRQILGQKVEFLVSFYNNEISEKSEIFDDQFSVERPDGSNFTLKIRSTKLEDSAMYFCSGGTSSGANVLTFGAGSRLTVL.